Each of the 16 T cell receptor beta chains below was sequenced from the same sample in a study of molecular identifiers for immune sequencing clone quantification. TCRdb ran MiXCR on the PCR reads and lists one entry per CDR3 protein. Among about half a million distinct CDR3 sequences, roughly a fifth were seen once, and the ten largest hold about 0.78%. What was sequenced was naive CD8+ T cells from blood, with Jurkat cell RNA spiked in. The subset denotes: FACS-sorted CD8+CD4-CCR7+CD45RA+ naive T cells. All receptors derive from a human donor in good health. Some libraries in this study had Jurkat cell RNA spiked in.

A few counts support this clonotype. V is TRBV19 and J is TRBJ1-1; 7 bases are a match to TRBD1. Germline CDR1 and CDR2: LNHDA and SQIVND (reference sequence). V lost 7 bases to trimming and J lost 7 bases; unmatched junction nucleotides: 6. The CDR3 consists of 12 residues. This CDR3 reads CASTLGQLEAFF. The CDR3, as DNA: TGTGCCAGTACCTTGGGACAGCTTGAAGCTTTCTTT.

The chain employs TRBV4-1 and TRBJ2-7, with D tentatively TRBD2 (6 bases). This CDR3 region has 14 residues. CDR1 is MGHRA and CDR2 is YSYEKL in the germline V gene. Trimming shortened V by 8 bases and J by 2 bases, and 16 bases separated the two germline ends. The CDR3 nucleotides are TGCGCCAGCGGCAGTGGACGGGGGACCTACGAGCAGTACTTC. Encoded protein: CASGSGRGTYEQYF.

This clonotype was observed once. Relative to the germline gene, one junction end is altered; a read error may explain this. This rearrangement joins TRBV14 to TRBJ2-7, with D hard to call. The CDR3 contains 14 residues. Germline V lookup: CDR1 SGHDN, CDR2 FVKESK. Here the CDR3 DNA reads TGTGCCGGCAGCCAAGTCGAAACTAACTACGAGCAGTACTTC. It specifies CAGSQVETNYEQYF.

The chain couples TRBV7-9 to TRBJ2-7, with 7 nucleotides matching TRBD1. The length of the CDR3 is 14 residues. The germline gives CDR1 SEHNR, CDR2 FQNEAQ (reference sequence). Trimming cost V 7 bases and J 0 bases; bases outside gene matches: 6. The CDR3 sequence: CASTGTVHSYEQYF. As DNA, the CDR3 is TGTGCCAGCACCGGGACAGTCCACTCCTACGAGCAGTACTTC.

This clonotype was counted at least ten times. J is TRBJ1-5 and V is TRBV7-9, with D tentatively TRBD1 (5 bases). The CDR3 contains 14 residues. Germline V CDR1 and CDR2: SEHNR, FQNEAQ (reference sequence). The V end lost 5 bases, the J end lost 1 base, and 9 bases lay between the germline ends. CDR3 DNA: TGTGCCAGCAGCGCCAGGGAAAGCAATCAGCCCCAGCATTTT. This codes for CASSARESNQPQHF.

This clonotype was seen repeatedly, ten times or more. This chain links TRBV6-6 with TRBJ2-6, with unresolved D. V dropped 2 bases and J dropped 2 bases, with 4 bases sitting between them. Germline V CDR1 and CDR2: MNHNY, SVGAGI (reference sequence). CDR3 length: 14 amino acids. CDR3 nucleotides: TGTGCCAGCAGTTACGGTGCTGGGGCCAACGTCCTGACTTTC. Its protein product is CASSYGAGANVLTF.

CDR3 nucleotides: TGTGCCAGTCGCATCGGGAGCAATCAGCCCCAGCATTTT. Translated: CASRIGSNQPQHF. The chain recombines TRBV19 with TRBJ1-5; no clear D. Trimming pared 8 bases from V and 1 base from J, leaving 9 bases between. CDR1 and CDR2 (germline): LNHDA, SQIVND (reference sequence). The CDR3 has 13 amino acids.

The genes are TRBV6-5 and TRBJ2-3, with a tentative D call TRBD2 (5 bases). V gave up 2 bases and J gave up 1 base, with 13 bases separating them. Germline CDR1 MNHEY, CDR2 SVGAGI. The CDR3 length is 16 residues. DNA of the CDR3: TGTGCCAGCAGTTACGACGAGACTATACGCACAGATACGCAGTATTTT. Its protein is CASSYDETIRTDTQYF.

This clonotype was recorded many times. This chain connects TRBV20-1 to TRBJ2-2, with D hard to call. This CDR3 is 15 amino acids long. Germline V gives CDR1 DFQATT, CDR2 SNEGSKA (reference sequence). The V end lost 5 bases, the J end lost 1 base, and 14 bases lay between the germline ends. In DNA, the CDR3 is TGCAGTGCTTACCCCGATCCAGGGAACACCGGGGAGCTGTTTTTT. It is translated as CSAYPDPGNTGELFF.

Comment on this clonotype: A read error may explain this, as a much larger clone is one base away. The chain has TRBV7-9 and TRBJ1-6; 7 nucleotides align to TRBD1. The CDR3 length is 14 residues. The germline gives CDR1 SEHNR, CDR2 FQNEAQ (reference sequence). The CDR3, as DNA: TGTGCCAGCAGCTTAACAGGGGCATTCGAACCCCTCCGCTTT. This sequence encodes CASSLTGAFEPLRF.

This clonotype was recorded at least ten times. V usage is TRBV29-1 and J usage is TRBJ2-3; tentatively, D is TRBD1 (5 bases). Germline CDR1 and CDR2: SQVTM and ANQGSEA. This CDR3 has 15 residues. V lost 4 bases to trimming and J lost 1 base, with 15 bases between them. The CDR3 loop is CSVVLGQTGTDTQYF. CDR3 sequence (DNA): TGCAGCGTTGTCCTTGGACAAACAGGCACAGATACGCAGTATTTT.

The genes are TRBV12-3 or TRBV12-4 and TRBJ2-7; TRBD2 matches 10 bases. This CDR3 region has 16 residues. V lost 0 bases to trimming and J lost 2 bases; unmatched junction nucleotides: 4. This CDR3 reads CASSLAERGGTYEQYF. The CDR3 nucleotides are TGTGCCAGCAGTTTAGCGGAGCGGGGGGGAACCTACGAGCAGTACTTC.

In its sample, this clonotype was seen a few times. This chain joins TRBV7-9 and TRBJ1-1; TRBD1 is a possible D gene (6 bases). CDR3 length: 12 residues. Germline V CDR1 and CDR2: SEHNR, FQNEAQ (reference sequence). CDR3 sequence reads: CASGVTSSEAFF. As DNA, the CDR3 is TGTGCGTCAGGGGTAACGAGTTCTGAAGCTTTCTTT. Full variable domain (outside the CDR3, taken from reference TRBV7-9 and TRBJ1-1): DTGVSQNPRHKITKRGQNVTFRCDPISEHNRLYWYRQTLGQGPEFLTYFQNEAQLEKSRLLSDRFSAERPKGSFSTLEIQRTEQGDSAMYLCASGVTSSEAFFGQGTRLTVV.

This clonotype was detected many times. The chain employs TRBV7-9 and TRBJ2-7; the D gene is possibly TRBD1 (6 bases). Germline CDR1 and CDR2: SEHNR and FQNEAQ (reference sequence). The germline V and J ends were trimmed by 5 bases and 2 bases, with 19 bases remaining between them. There are 16 residues in the CDR3. This chain's CDR3 is CASSAAHGGSTYEQYF. The CDR3 nucleotides are TGTGCCAGCAGCGCAGCTCATGGGGGCAGCACCTACGAGCAGTACTTC. Drawing the rest from reference TRBV7-9 and TRBJ2-7, the complete variable domain is DTGVSQNPRHKITKRGQNVTFRCDPISEHNRLYWYRQTLGQGPEFLTYFQNEAQLEKSRLLSDRFSAERPKGSFSTLEIQRTEQGDSAMYLCASSAAHGGSTYEQYFGPGTRLTVT.

The chain is built from TRBV29-1 and TRBJ2-5; 8 bases align to TRBD1. Trimming cost V 3 bases and J 5 bases; bases outside gene matches: 11. CDR1 is SQVTM, CDR2 ANQGSEA, per germline. This CDR3 spans 15 amino acids. CDR3 sequence: CSVEKDRVCSETQYF. The CDR3 nucleotides read TGCAGCGTTGAGAAGGACAGGGTTTGTTCGGAGACCCAGTACTTC.

This clonotype was recorded many times. The J gene is TRBJ2-6, the V gene TRBV9; D might be TRBD1 or TRBD2, each matching 6 bases. V lost 6 bases and J 4 bases, leaving 17 bases between the germline ends. This CDR3 region has 16 residues. Germline V gene sequence: CDR1 SGDLS, CDR2 YYNGEE. The CDR3 loop is CASTHPGEEGANVLTF. Written as DNA, the CDR3 is TGTGCCAGCACCCACCCAGGGGAGGAGGGGGCCAACGTCCTGACTTTC.